The source of this TCR beta chain is a study of quantifying T cell responses using KT2 cells. Study in general: TCR alpha and beta constant-region primers primed reverse transcription of RNA. The T4 ligation step was estimated to exceed 8.5% efficiency under optimum conditions.

Each cDNA got a UMI-containing oligo ligated at its 3' end. An equimolar mix of RC1.1 and RC1.2 primed the beta chain across TRBC1 and TRBC2. TCRdb redid the calling of the UMI-ligation and nested PCR reads with MiXCR, one entry per CDR3 protein. The sample has approximately 46,000 distinct CDR3 sequences, roughly 12% seen once; the top ten hold about 10%. V was trimmed by 5 bases and J by 10 bases, leaving 24 bases between them. This CDR3 is 16 amino acids long. From germline, CDR1 is SNHLY and CDR2 FYNNEI. This clonotype appeared many times. Unfractionated PBMC were spiked with known numbers of KT2 clone cells. Fixed numbers of PBMC received varying amounts of KT2 cells.

The chain has TRBV2 and TRBJ1-5; D gene ambiguous. The clonotype originates from a human donor. The specimen sequenced was PBMCs spiked with cells of the T cell clone KT2. The CDR3 spells CASSKTPPDNQEPQHF. The DNA for the CDR3 is TGTGCCAGCAGTAAGACTCCTCCCGATAATCAAGAACCCCAGCATTTT.